The source of this TCR beta chain is a study of blood T cells in healthy people across ages. Turning to the study itself: Per two T cells, about one barcoded beta molecule was captured through template switching. Points from the study as a whole: Since the PBMCs were unsorted, naive and antigen-experienced cells could not be conclusively compared. Long-lived donors exceeded aged donors in naive CD4+ cells and diversity.

Isolation per sample recovered at least 7 million PBMCs. The CDR3 extends over 15 amino acids. The junction had 11 bases not matched to a gene; V was cut back by 3 bases and J by 6 bases. The germline V gene has CDR1 SQVTM and CDR2 ANQGSEA. This clonotype was recorded a few times. The antigen is unknown. The second PCR ran about 7 to 12 cycles with a sample-barcoded 5' primer and J-beta primers. MiXCR, applied by TCRdb to the 5' RACE reads, yields one record per CDR3 protein. Of approximately 1.5 million distinct CDR3 sequences detected, roughly a third appear once; the ten largest clones hold about 11%.

The specimen was blood. This TCR was sampled from a woman aged 25 to 39 in good health. This sequence joins TRBV29-1 and TRBJ2-3, with TRBD2 matching over 8 bases. CDR3 loop: CSVERGTGGLDTQYF. Written as DNA, the CDR3 is TGCAGCGTTGAGAGGGGAACGGGAGGGCTGGATACGCAGTATTTT.